A single sample gave rise to the 23 T cell receptor beta chains below, sequenced in a study of T cells in Graves' hyperthyroidism and ophthalmopathy. Amplification of TCR beta CDR3 regions was performed using RNA transcripts as template. During a first-round RT-PCR of the TCR CDR3, the HTBI primer set was used. MiXCR was run by TCRdb on the multiplex PCR reads, yielding one entry per CDR3 protein. The sample has more than 550,000 distinct CDR3 sequences, just under 45% seen once. Sequences were obtained from peripheral blood or thyroid tissue (not recorded which). The receptors here all came from an adult man with Graves' disease, either hyperthyroidism or ophthalmopathy (not recorded which).

The genes are TRBV7-2 and TRBJ1-5; D remains ambiguous. This CDR3 region has 18 residues. The germline V gene has CDR1 SGHTA and CDR2 FQGNSA. Trimming took 4 bases from V and 9 from J, leaving 28 bases between them. CDR3 coding DNA: TGTGCCAGCAGCTCCAATCCATCCACCACTGAGGAAACGGGGCCCCAGCATTTT. Its translation is CASSSNPSTTEETGPQHF. The full variable domain, with the rest looked up from reference TRBV7-2 and TRBJ1-5, is GAGVSQSPSNKVTEKGKDVELRCDPISGHTALYWYRQSLGQGLEFLIYFQGNSAPDKSGLPSDRFSAERTGGSVSTLTIQRTQQEDSAVYLCASSSNPSTTEETGPQHFGDGTRLSIL.

The rearrangement links TRBV7-2 to TRBJ1-5; 7 bases fit TRBD1. Trimming removed 9 bases from V and 7 bases from J; junction bases left unmatched: 12. This CDR3 region has 14 residues. Germline V gene data show CDR1 as SGHTA and CDR2 as FQGNSA. The CDR3 reads CASKLDRVGQPQHF. The CDR3 DNA reads as TGTGCCAGTAAACTCGACAGGGTCGGACAGCCCCAGCATTTT.

This rearrangement joins TRBV29-1 to TRBJ1-6; D unresolved. The CDR3 consists of 10 residues. The V end lost 5 bases, the J end lost 5 bases, and 1 base lay between the germline ends. Per the germline V gene, CDR1 is SQVTM and CDR2 is ANQGSEA. The CDR3 DNA follows: TGCAGCGTTAATAATTCACCCCTCCACTTT. Protein: CSVNNSPLHF.

This clonotype was counted once. At one boundary the junction diverges from the germline segment, which might be a read error. The CDR3 is CASSLETSGYGQYF. The CDR3 DNA reads as TGTGCCAGCAGCCTCGAGACTAGCGGCTACGGGCAGTACTTC. The chain links TRBV11-2 to TRBJ2-7, with 9 bases that match TRBD2. The CDR3 runs to 14 residues. Germline loops: CDR1 SGHAT, CDR2 FQNNGV.

In this sample, this clonotype turned up many times. The rearrangement uses TRBV2 and TRBJ1-3; D not resolved. V lost 6 bases and J 2 bases, leaving 11 bases between the germline ends. The germline V gene encodes CDR1 SNHLY and CDR2 FYNNEI. This CDR3 has 14 amino acids. The CDR3 region has the DNA TGTGCCAGCAGCTCCAGTAGGGCTGGAAACACCATATATTTT. It translates to CASSSSRAGNTIYF.

This clonotype has at least ten counts. V and J are TRBV7-2 and TRBJ1-5; D might be TRBD1 (6 bases). V gave up 4 bases and J gave up 2 bases, with 12 bases separating them. The CDR3 covers 15 residues. Germline V gives CDR1 SGHTA, CDR2 FQGNSA. Here the CDR3 reads CASSSRTAGNQPQHF. In DNA, the CDR3 is TGTGCCAGCAGCTCCCGGACAGCGGGCAATCAGCCCCAGCATTTT.

This clonotype has just one count. V usage is TRBV10-3 and J usage is TRBJ1-1; D call uncertain. Germline V gene data show CDR1 as ENHRY and CDR2 as SYGVKD. The V end was cut by 6 bases, the J end by 1 base, with 18 bases between. This CDR3 region has 16 residues. CDR3 residues: CAISLGVLGSNTEAFF. CDR3 DNA: TGTGCCATCAGCCTCGGGGTCCTTGGGTCGAACACTGAAGCTTTCTTT.

This chain links TRBV2 with TRBJ1-4; a possible D gene is TRBD1 (5 bases). The V gene lost 10 bases and the J gene lost 4 bases, with 16 bases spanning the gap. Germline CDR1 and CDR2: SNHLY and FYNNEI. The CDR3 loop spans 14 amino acids. The CDR3 DNA reads TGTGCCACCTCCCCCGGGACGATTAATGAAAAACTGTTTTTT. Translated: CATSPGTINEKLFF. The complete variable domain, with remaining parts taken from reference TRBV2 and TRBJ1-4, reads EPEVTQTPSHQVTQMGQEVILRCVPISNHLYFYWYRQILGQKVEFLVSFYNNEISEKSEIFDDQFSVERPDGSNFTLKIRSTKLEDSAMYFCATSPGTINEKLFFGSGTQLSVL.

This clonotype was observed a few times. The chain links TRBV12-3 or TRBV12-4 to TRBJ1-2; 8 bases line up with TRBD1. There are 15 residues in the CDR3. V lost 5 bases to trimming and J lost 7 bases; unmatched junction nucleotides: 12. The CDR3: CASSAQGARPGGYTF. DNA for the CDR3: TGTGCCAGCAGTGCTCAGGGGGCTCGTCCGGGTGGCTACACCTTC.

This clonotype showed up many times. This chain uses TRBV15 with TRBJ1-4; unclear D gene. This CDR3 contains 14 residues. V lost 5 bases, J lost 6 bases, and 13 bases lay in between. CDR1 and CDR2 (germline): LNHNV, YYDKDF (reference sequence). CDR3 nucleotides: TGTGCCACCAGCCCGGGTTGGAGTGATGAAAAACTGTTTTTT. It encodes CATSPGWSDEKLFF.

CDR3: CASSRDGMNTEAFF. The CDR3 bases are TGTGCCAGCAGCCGCGACGGCATGAACACTGAAGCTTTCTTT. The V call is TRBV12-3 or TRBV12-4, the J call TRBJ1-1; D is unresolved. Deletions cut 6 bases from V and 0 bases from J, with 11 bases between. The CDR3 loop spans 14 amino acids.

This chain joins TRBV7-6 and TRBJ2-7; maybe TRBD2 (5 bases). The CDR3 runs to 13 residues. Germline assignment: CDR1 SGHVS and CDR2 FNYEAQ. With 5 bases removed from V and 6 bases from J, the gap between germline ends came to 14 bases. CDR3 region: CASSAADLSEQYF. The CDR3 DNA reads TGTGCCAGCAGCGCCGCGGACTTGAGCGAGCAGTACTTC. The variable domain in full, completed from reference TRBV7-6 and TRBJ2-7, reads GAGVSQSPRYKVTKRGQDVALRCDPISGHVSLYWYRQALGQGPEFLTYFNYEAQQDKSGLPNDRFSAERPEGSISTLTIQRTEQRDSAMYRCASSAADLSEQYFGPGTRLTVT.

The table lists this clonotype with a few counts. The chain joins TRBV2 to TRBJ1-2; a possible D gene is TRBD1 (6 bases). CDR1 SNHLY and CDR2 FYNNEI come from the germline V gene. The V gene lost 6 bases and the J gene lost 12 bases, with 20 bases spanning the gap. CDR3 length equals 13 residues. This CDR3 reads CASSLGGHSGNTF. In DNA form, the CDR3 reads TGTGCCAGCAGCCTAGGGGGACACTCGGGTAACACCTTC. The full variable domain, completed using reference TRBV2 and TRBJ1-2, is EPEVTQTPSHQVTQMGQEVILRCVPISNHLYFYWYRQILGQKVEFLVSFYNNEISEKSEIFDDQFSVERPDGSNFTLKIRSTKLEDSAMYFCASSLGGHSGNTFGSGTRLTVV.

This clonotype was counted at least ten times. The CDR3 spells CASSFRRATGNTIYF. CDR3 DNA: TGTGCCAGCAGCTTTCGCAGGGCCACTGGAAACACCATATATTTT. V is TRBV7-2 and J is TRBJ1-3, with D perhaps TRBD1 (5 bases). This CDR3 contains 15 residues. V was shortened by 3 bases and J by 2 bases, with 11 bases between the two germline ends. Germline values: CDR1 SGHTA, CDR2 FQGNSA.

This clonotype was counted only a few times. This chain joins TRBV6-6 and TRBJ1-3, with TRBD1 matching 9 bases. Trimming at V came to 6 bases and at J to 8 bases, leaving 5 bases not matched to a gene. Per the germline V gene, CDR1 is MNHNY and CDR2 is SVGAGI (reference sequence). This CDR3 has 13 amino acids. In DNA form, the CDR3 reads TGTGCCAGCAGAACGGGACAGGGAGACACCATATATTTT. Translated: CASRTGQGDTIYF.

This clonotype was seen ten or more times. This chain joins TRBV7-9 and TRBJ1-1; no clear D gene. The germline V gene has CDR1 SEHNR and CDR2 FQNEAQ (reference sequence). Trimming left V 6 bases short and J 4 bases short, with 12 bases between. The CDR3 loop spans 13 amino acids. CDR3 DNA sequence: TGTGCCAGCAGTCCTAACCCGAGCACTGAAGCTTTCTTT. This encodes CASSPNPSTEAFF.

V is TRBV10-3 and J is TRBJ1-2, with D uncertain. CDR3 length: 15 residues. In germline, CDR1 is ENHRY, CDR2 SYGVKD. V dropped 4 bases and J dropped 2 bases, with 14 bases sitting between them. The CDR3 protein is CAISGTAYGNYGYTF. CDR3 in DNA: TGTGCCATCAGTGGCACGGCCTACGGGAACTATGGCTACACCTTC.

Regarding this clonotype: A much larger clone lies a single base off, so this may be a read error. V gene TRBV29-1 combines with J gene TRBJ1-2; D is unclear. The CDR3 has 8 amino acids. Germline V lookup: CDR1 SQVTM, CDR2 ANQGSEA. The germline V and J ends were trimmed by 3 bases and 12 bases, with 5 bases remaining between them. CDR3 in amino acids: CSVDNDTF. The DNA for the CDR3 is TGCAGCGTTGACAATGACACCTTC.

A few counts support this clonotype. CDR3 sequence (DNA): TGTGCCAGCAGTAGGGACAGGAGGAACACCGGGGAGCTGTTTTTT. This encodes CASSRDRRNTGELFF. The chain joins TRBV2 to TRBJ2-2, with TRBD1 identical over 8 bases. In germline, CDR1 is SNHLY, CDR2 FYNNEI. This CDR3 is built from 15 residues. The V gene end was trimmed by 5 bases and the J gene end by 1 base; junction bases not matched to a gene: 3.

This clonotype has just a few counts. The CDR3 loop is CASSWENEKLFF. DNA for the CDR3: TGCGCCAGCAGCTGGGAAAATGAAAAACTGTTTTTT. This chain uses TRBV5-1 with TRBJ1-4; unclear D gene. This CDR3 comprises 12 residues. Germline V lookup: CDR1 SGHRS, CDR2 YFSETQ. Deletions cut 3 bases from V and 5 bases from J, with 5 bases between.

Of note for this clonotype: A much bigger clone sits one base away, suggesting this may be a read error. The CDR3 does not close with the conserved phenylalanine or tryptophan, likely indicating a read error. The V call is TRBV29-1, the J call TRBJ1-2, with TRBD1 matching over 9 bases. Trimming took 6 bases from V and 8 from J; bases not matched to a gene: 13. CDR1 SQVTM and CDR2 ANQGSEA come from the germline V gene. The CDR3 runs 14 residues. CDR3 residues: CSVDHPGQGYGYTS. CDR3 DNA: TGCAGCGTAGACCATCCGGGACAGGGTTACGGCTACACCTCC.

In DNA form, the CDR3 reads TGTGCCAGCAGTGAATATACCGGACTGCCTGAGCAGTTCTTC. It translates to CASSEYTGLPEQFF. V is TRBV25-1 and J is TRBJ2-5, with TRBD2 as a possible D gene (5 bases). The J call may be incorrect, as the DNA end agrees better with TRBJ2-1. Germline assignment: CDR1 MGHDK and CDR2 SYGVNS. The length of the CDR3 is 14 residues.

Details on this clonotype: Its ends do not fully match the called genes, so a read error is possible. The J gene is TRBJ2-7, the V gene TRBV2; D might be TRBD2 (5 bases). The germline V gene has CDR1 SNHLY and CDR2 FYNNEI. The CDR3 spans 14 residues. The chain's CDR3 is CANSEFEGAREQYF. The CDR3 DNA sequence: TGTGCCAACAGTGAATTTGAGGGAGCAAGGGAGCAGTACTTC.